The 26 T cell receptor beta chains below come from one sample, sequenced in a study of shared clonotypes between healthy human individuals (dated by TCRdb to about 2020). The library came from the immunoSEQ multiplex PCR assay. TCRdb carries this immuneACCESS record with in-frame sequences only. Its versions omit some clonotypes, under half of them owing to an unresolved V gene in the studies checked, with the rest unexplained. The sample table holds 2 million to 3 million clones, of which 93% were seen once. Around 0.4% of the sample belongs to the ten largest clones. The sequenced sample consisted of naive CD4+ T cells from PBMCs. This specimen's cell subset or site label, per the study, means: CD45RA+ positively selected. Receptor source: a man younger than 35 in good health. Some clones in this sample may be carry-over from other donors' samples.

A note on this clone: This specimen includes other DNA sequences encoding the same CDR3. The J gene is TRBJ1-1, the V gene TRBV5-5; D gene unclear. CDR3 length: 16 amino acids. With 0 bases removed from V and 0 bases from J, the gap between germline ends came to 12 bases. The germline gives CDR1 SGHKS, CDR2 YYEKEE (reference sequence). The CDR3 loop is CASSLGVGSLNTEAFF. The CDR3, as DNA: TGTGCCAGCAGCTTGGGGGTAGGCTCGCTGAACACTGAAGCTTTCTTT. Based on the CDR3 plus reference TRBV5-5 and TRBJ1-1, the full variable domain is DAGVTQSPTHLIKTRGQQVTLRCSPISGHKSVSWYQQVLGQGPQFIFQYYEKEERGRGNFPDRFSARQFPNYSSELNVNALLLGDSALYLCASSLGVGSLNTEAFFGQGTRLTVV.

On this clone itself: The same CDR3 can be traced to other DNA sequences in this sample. The CDR3 sequence: CASSPTSGNNEQFF. DNA for the CDR3: TGTGCCAGCTCACCGACTAGCGGAAACAATGAGCAGTTCTTC. V gene TRBV18 combines with J gene TRBJ2-1; TRBD2 matches at 9 bases. The CDR3 has 14 amino acids. Germline V gene lookup returns CDR1 KGHSH and CDR2 LQKENI. V lost 3 bases to trimming and J lost 5 bases; unmatched junction nucleotides: 2.

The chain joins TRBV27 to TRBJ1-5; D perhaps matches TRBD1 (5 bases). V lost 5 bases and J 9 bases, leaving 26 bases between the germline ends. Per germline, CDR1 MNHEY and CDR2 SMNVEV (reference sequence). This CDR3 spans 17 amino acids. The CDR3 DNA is TGTGCCAGCAGTCGACGCTCGAGCGGGACGGGCCTGGGGCCCCAGCATTTT. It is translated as CASSRRSSGTGLGPQHF.

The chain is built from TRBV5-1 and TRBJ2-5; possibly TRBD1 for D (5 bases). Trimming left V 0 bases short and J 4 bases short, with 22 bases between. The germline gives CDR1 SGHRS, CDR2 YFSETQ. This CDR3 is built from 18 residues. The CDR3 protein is CASSLGKTGGALGETQYF. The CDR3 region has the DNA TGCGCCAGCAGCTTGGGAAAAACAGGCGGAGCCTTGGGAGAGACCCAGTACTTC. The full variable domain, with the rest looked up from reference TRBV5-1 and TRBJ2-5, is KAGVTQTPRYLIKTRGQQVTLSCSPISGHRSVSWYQQTPGQGLQFLFEYFSETQRNKGNFPGRFSGRQFSNSRSEMNVSTLELGDSALYLCASSLGKTGGALGETQYFGPGTRLLVL.

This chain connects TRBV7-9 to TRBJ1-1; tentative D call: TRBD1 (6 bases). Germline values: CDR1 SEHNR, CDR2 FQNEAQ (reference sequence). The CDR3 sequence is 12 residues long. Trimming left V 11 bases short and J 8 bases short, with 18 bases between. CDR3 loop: CASSRMGTEAFF. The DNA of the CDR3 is TGTGCCTCCAGCCGGATGGGGACAGAAGCTTTCTTT.

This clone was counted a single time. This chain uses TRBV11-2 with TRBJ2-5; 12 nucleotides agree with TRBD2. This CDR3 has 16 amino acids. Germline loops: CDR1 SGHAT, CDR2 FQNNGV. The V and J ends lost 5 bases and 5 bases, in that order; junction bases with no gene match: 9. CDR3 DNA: TGTGCCAGCAGCCCGACCCTAGCGGGAGGGGGGGAGACCCAGTACTTC. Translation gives CASSPTLAGGGETQYF.

The CDR3: CASREGQGKPGANVLTF. The CDR3 DNA follows: TGCGCCAGCAGGGAGGGACAGGGGAAACCTGGGGCCAACGTCCTGACTTTC. The gene calls are TRBV5-1 and TRBJ2-6; TRBD1 agrees at 10 bases. V shed 5 bases and J 2 bases; nucleotides not matched to a gene: 7. CDR3 length: 17 amino acids. Germline CDR1 SGHRS, CDR2 YFSETQ.

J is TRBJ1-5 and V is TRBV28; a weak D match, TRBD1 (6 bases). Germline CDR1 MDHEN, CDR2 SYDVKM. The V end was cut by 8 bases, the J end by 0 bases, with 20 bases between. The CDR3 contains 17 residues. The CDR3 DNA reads TGTGCCAGCTTTCCCCAAGCGACAGGTCCTAGCAATCAGCCCCAGCATTTT. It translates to CASFPQATGPSNQPQHF. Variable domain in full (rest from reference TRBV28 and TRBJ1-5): DVKVTQSSRYLVKRTGEKVFLECVQDMDHENMFWYRQDPGLGLRLIYFSYDVKMKEKGDIPEGYSVSREKKERFSLILESASTNQTSMYLCASFPQATGPSNQPQHFGDGTRLSIL.

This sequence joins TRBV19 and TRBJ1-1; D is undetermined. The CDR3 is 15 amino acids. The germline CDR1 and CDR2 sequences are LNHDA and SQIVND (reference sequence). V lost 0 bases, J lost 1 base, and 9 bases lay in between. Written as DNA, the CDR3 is TGTGCCAGTAGTATAGACCCGCGGGCGAACACTGAAGCTTTCTTT. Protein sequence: CASSIDPRANTEAFF.

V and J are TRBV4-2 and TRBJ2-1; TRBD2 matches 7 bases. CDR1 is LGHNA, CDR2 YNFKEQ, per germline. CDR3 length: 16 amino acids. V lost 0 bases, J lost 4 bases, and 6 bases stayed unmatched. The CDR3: CASSQDGGSKYNEQFF. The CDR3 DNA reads TGTGCCAGCAGCCAAGACGGCGGGAGTAAGTACAATGAGCAGTTCTTC.

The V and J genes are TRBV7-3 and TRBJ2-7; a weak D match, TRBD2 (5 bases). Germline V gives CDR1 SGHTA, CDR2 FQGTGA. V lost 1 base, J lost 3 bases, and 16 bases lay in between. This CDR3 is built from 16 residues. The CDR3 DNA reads TGTGCCAGCAGCTTAATGGGAAGTCCGGGAAACTACGAGCAGTACTTC. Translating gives CASSLMGSPGNYEQYF. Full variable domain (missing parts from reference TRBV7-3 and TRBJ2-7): GAGVSQTPSNKVTEKGKYVELRCDPISGHTALYWYRQSLGQGPEFLIYFQGTGAADDSGLPNDRFFAVRPEGSVSTLKIQRTERGDSAVYLCASSLMGSPGNYEQYFGPGTRLTVT.

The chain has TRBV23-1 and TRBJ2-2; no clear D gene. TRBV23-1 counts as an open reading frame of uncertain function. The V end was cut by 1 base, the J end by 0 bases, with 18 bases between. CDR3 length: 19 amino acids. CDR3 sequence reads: CASSQYEVAPRPNTGELFF. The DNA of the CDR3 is TGCGCCAGCAGTCAATACGAAGTGGCCCCAAGACCGAACACCGGGGAGCTGTTTTTT.

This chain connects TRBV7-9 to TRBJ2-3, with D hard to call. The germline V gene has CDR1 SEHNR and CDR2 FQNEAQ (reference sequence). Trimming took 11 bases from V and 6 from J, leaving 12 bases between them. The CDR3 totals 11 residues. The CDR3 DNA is TGTGCCGGGGTGATTACGGATACGCAGTATTTT. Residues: CAGVITDTQYF.

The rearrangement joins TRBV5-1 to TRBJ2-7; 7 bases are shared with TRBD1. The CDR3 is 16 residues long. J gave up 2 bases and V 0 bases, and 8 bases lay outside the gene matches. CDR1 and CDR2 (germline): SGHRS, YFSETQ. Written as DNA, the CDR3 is TGCGCCAGCAGCTTGGCGGTGACAGGGAAGACCTACGAGCAGTACTTC. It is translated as CASSLAVTGKTYEQYF.

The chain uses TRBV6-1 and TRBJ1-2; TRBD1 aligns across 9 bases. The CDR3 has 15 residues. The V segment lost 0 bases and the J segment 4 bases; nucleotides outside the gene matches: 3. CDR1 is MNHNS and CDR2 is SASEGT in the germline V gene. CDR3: CASSEAYRGLYGYTF. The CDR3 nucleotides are TGTGCCAGCAGTGAAGCGTACAGGGGGCTCTATGGCTACACCTTC.

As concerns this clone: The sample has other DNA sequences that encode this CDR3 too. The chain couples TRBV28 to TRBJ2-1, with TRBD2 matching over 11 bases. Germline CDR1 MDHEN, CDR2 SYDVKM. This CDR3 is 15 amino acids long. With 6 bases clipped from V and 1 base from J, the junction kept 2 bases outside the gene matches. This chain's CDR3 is CASSRTSGSYNEQFF. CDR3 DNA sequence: TGTGCCAGCAGCCGGACTAGCGGGTCCTACAATGAGCAGTTCTTC.

The CDR3 loop reads CASSPPGLAGAYEQYF. For the CDR3, the DNA is TGTGCCAGCAGCCCACCGGGACTAGCGGGAGCTTACGAGCAGTACTTC. This chain joins TRBV7-2 and TRBJ2-7; the match to TRBD2 covers 14 bases. V lost 5 bases, J lost 4 bases, and 7 bases stayed unmatched. This CDR3 comprises 16 residues. CDR1 is SGHTA and CDR2 is FQGNSA in the germline V gene.

CDR3: CASSPAEGSYEQYF. The CDR3 DNA reads TGTGCCAGCAGTCCCGCGGAGGGTTCCTACGAGCAGTACTTC. J is TRBJ2-7 and V is TRBV28; D possibly corresponds to TRBD2 (6 bases). Trimming cost V 5 bases and J 1 base, with 12 bases left between them. Germline lookup yields CDR1 MDHEN and CDR2 SYDVKM. The CDR3 totals 14 residues. The full variable domain, in which reference TRBV28 and TRBJ2-7 provide the parts outside the CDR3, is DVKVTQSSRYLVKRTGEKVFLECVQDMDHENMFWYRQDPGLGLRLIYFSYDVKMKEKGDIPEGYSVSREKKERFSLILESASTNQTSMYLCASSPAEGSYEQYFGPGTRLTVT.

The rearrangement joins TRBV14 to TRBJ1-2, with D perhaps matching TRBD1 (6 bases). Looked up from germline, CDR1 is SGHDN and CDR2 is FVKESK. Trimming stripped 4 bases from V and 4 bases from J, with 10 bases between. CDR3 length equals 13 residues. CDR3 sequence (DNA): TGTGCCAGCAGCCTCAGGGGCCGCTATGGCTACACCTTC. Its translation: CASSLRGRYGYTF.

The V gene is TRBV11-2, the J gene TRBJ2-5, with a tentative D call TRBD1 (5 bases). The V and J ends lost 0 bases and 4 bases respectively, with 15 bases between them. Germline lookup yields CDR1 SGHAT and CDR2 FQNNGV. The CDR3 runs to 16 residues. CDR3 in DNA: TGTGCCAGCAGCTTAGATTTGACAGACTCGGGAGAGACCCAGTACTTC. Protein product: CASSLDLTDSGETQYF.

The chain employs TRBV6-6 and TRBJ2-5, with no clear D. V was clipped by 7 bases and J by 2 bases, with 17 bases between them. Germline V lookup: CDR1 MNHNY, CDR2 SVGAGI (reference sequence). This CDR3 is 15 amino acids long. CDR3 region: CASTPSDRIQETQYF. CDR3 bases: TGTGCCAGCACCCCCTCGGATCGGATACAAGAGACCCAGTACTTC.

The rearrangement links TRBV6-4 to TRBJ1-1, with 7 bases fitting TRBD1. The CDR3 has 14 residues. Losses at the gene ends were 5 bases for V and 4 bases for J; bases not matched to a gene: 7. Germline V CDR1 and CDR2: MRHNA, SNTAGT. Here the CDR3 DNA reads TGTGCCAGCAGTTCCCAGGGGGGCTCCACTGAAGCTTTCTTT. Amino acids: CASSSQGGSTEAFF.

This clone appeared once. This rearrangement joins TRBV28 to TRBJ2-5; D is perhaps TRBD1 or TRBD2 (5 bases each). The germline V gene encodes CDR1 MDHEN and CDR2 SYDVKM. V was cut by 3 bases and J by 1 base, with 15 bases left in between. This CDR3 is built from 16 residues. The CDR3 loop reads CASSFGPGRPQETQYF. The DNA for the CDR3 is TGTGCCAGCAGTTTTGGCCCGGGGCGACCCCAAGAGACCCAGTACTTC.

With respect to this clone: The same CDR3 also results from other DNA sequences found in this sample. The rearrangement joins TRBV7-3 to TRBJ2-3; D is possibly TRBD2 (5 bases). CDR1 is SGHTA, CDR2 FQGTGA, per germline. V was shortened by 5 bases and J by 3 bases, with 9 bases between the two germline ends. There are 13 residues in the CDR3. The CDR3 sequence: CASSRTGTDTQYF. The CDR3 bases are TGTGCCAGCAGCCGAACGGGGACAGATACGCAGTATTTT.

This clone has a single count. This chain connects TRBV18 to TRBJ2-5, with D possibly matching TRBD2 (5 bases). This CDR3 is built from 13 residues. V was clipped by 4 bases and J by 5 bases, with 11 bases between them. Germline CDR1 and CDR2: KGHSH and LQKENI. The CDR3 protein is CASSLQRGETQYF. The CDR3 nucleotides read TGTGCCAGCTCACTCCAAAGAGGGGAGACCCAGTACTTC.

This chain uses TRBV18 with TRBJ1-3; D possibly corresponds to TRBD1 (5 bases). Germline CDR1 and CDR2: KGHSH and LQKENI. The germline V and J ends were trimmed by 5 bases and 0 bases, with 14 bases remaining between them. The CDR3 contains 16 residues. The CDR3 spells CASSAPRGGSGNTIYF. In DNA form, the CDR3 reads TGTGCCAGCTCAGCGCCTCGTGGGGGCTCTGGAAACACCATATATTTT.